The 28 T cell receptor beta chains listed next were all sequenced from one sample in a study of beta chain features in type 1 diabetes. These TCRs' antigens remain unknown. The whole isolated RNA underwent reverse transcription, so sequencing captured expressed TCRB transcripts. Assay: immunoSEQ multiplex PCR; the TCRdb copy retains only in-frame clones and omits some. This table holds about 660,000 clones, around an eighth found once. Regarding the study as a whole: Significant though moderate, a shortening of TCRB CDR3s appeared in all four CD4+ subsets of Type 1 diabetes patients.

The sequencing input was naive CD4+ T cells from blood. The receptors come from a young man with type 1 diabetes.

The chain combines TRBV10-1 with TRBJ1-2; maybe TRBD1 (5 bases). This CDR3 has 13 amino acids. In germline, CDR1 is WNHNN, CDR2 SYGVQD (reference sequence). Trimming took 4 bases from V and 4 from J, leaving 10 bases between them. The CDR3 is CASSGRGVYGYTF. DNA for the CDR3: TGCGCCAGCAGTGGTCGAGGGGTCTATGGCTACACCTTC.

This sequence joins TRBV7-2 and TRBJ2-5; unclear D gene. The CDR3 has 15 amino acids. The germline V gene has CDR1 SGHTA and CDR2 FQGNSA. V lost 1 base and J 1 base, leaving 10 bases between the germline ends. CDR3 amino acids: CASSLDWQSQETQYF. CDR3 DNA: TGTGCCAGCAGCTTAGATTGGCAGTCCCAAGAGACCCAGTACTTC.

DNA of the CDR3: TGTGCCAGCAGCTTAACGGGACAGGGGAGCTCCTACGAGCAGTACTTC. It yields the protein CASSLTGQGSSYEQYF. V and J are TRBV9 and TRBJ2-7; the match to TRBD1 covers 10 bases. Germline CDR1 is SGDLS and CDR2 is YYNGEE. The trim removed 4 bases at V and 0 bases at J, leaving 7 bases unmatched. This CDR3 has 16 residues.

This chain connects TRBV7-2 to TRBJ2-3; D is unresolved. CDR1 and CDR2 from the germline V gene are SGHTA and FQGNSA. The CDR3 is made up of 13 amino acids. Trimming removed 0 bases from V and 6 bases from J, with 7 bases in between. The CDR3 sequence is CASSLAKADTQYF. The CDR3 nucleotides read TGTGCCAGCAGCTTAGCGAAGGCCGATACGCAGTATTTT.

The CDR3 DNA is TGCAGTGTGCGGGGAGGGCGGGCGGCTTTCTTT. Its protein is CSVRGGRAAFF. The genes are TRBV20-1 and TRBJ1-1; D gene unclear. V lost 7 bases and J lost 11, with 17 bases in between. The CDR3 runs 11 residues. Germline values: CDR1 DFQATT, CDR2 SNEGSKA (reference sequence).

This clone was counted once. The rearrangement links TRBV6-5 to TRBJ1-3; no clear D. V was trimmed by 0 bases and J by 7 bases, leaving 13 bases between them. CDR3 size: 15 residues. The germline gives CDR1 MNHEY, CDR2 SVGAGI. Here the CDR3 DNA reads TGTGCCAGCAGTTACTCTGATCGGGAAAAGAACACCATATATTTT. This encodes CASSYSDREKNTIYF.

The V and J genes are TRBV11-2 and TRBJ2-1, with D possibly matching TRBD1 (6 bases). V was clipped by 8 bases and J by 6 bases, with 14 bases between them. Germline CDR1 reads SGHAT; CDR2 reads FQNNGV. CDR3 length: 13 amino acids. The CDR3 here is CASSTGPANEQFF. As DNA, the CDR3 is TGTGCCAGCTCTACAGGGCCCGCCAATGAGCAGTTCTTC. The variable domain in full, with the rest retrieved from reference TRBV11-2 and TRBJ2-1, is EAGVAQSPRYKIIEKRQSVAFWCNPISGHATLYWYQQILGQGPKLLIQFQNNGVVDDSQLPKDRFSAERLKGVDSTLKIQPAKLEDSAVYLCASSTGPANEQFFGPGTRLTVL.

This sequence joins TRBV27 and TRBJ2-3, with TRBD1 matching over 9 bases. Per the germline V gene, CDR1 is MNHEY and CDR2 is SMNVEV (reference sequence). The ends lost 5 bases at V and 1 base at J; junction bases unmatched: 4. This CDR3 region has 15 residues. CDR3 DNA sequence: TGTGCCAGCAGTCCTTGGACAGGGGGCACAGATACGCAGTATTTT. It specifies CASSPWTGGTDTQYF.

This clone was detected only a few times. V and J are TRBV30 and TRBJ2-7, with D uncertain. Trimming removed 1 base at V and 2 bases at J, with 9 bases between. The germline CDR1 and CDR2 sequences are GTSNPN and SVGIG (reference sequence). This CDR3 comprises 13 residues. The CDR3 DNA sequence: TGTGCCTGGAGTGGGAGTAGGCCCTACGAGCAGTACTTC. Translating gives CAWSGSRPYEQYF. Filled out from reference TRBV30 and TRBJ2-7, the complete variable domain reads SQTIHQWPATLVQPVGSPLSLECTVEGTSNPNLYWYRQAAGRGLQLLFYSVGIGQISSEVPQNLSASRPQDRQFILSSKKLLLSDSGFYLCAWSGSRPYEQYFGPGTRLTVT.

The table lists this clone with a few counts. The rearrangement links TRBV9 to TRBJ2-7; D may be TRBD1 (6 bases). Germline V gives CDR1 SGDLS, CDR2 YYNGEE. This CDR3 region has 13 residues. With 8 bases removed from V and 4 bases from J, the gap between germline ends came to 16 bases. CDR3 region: CARGPQGEYEQYF. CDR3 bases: TGTGCCAGGGGGCCACAGGGCGAGTACGAGCAGTACTTC.

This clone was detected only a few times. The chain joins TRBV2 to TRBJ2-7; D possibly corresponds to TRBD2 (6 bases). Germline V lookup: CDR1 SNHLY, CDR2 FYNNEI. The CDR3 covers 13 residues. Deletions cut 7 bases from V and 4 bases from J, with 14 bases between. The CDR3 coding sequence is TGTGCCAGCACCCTCACCGGGGGATACGAGCAGTACTTC. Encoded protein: CASTLTGGYEQYF. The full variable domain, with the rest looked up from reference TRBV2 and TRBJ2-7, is EPEVTQTPSHQVTQMGQEVILRCVPISNHLYFYWYRQILGQKVEFLVSFYNNEISEKSEIFDDQFSVERPDGSNFTLKIRSTKLEDSAMYFCASTLTGGYEQYFGPGTRLTVT.

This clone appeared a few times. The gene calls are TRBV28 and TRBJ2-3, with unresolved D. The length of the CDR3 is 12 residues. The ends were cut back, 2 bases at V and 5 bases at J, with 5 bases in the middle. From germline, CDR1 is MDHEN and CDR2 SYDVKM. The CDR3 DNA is TGTGCCAGCAGTTTACGGGTAGATACGCAGTATTTT. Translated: CASSLRVDTQYF.

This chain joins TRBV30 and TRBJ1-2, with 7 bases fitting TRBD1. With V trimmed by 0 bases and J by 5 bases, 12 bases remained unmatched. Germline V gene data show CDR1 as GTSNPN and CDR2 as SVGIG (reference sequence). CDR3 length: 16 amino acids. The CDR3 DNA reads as TGTGCCTGGAGTGTATCTTGGACAGGATACATATATGGCTACACCTTC. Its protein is CAWSVSWTGYIYGYTF.

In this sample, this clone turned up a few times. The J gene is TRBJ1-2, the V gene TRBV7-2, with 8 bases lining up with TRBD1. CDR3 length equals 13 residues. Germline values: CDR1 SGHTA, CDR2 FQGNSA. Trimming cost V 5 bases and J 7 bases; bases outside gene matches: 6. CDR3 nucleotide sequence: TGTGCCAGCAGCCCGGACAGGGCCCGTGGCTACACCTTC. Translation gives CASSPDRARGYTF.

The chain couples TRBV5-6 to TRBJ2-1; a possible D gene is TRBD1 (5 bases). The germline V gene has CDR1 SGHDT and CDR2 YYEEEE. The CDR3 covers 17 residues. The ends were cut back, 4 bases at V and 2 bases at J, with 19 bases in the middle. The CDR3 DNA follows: TGTGCCAGCAGCCCTACCCCAGGGATGCCGGCCTACAATGAGCAGTTCTTC. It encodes CASSPTPGMPAYNEQFF. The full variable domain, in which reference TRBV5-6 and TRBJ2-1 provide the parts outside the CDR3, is DAGVTQSPTHLIKTRGQQVTLRCSPKSGHDTVSWYQQALGQGPQFIFQYYEEEERQRGNFPDRFSGHQFPNYSSELNVNALLLGDSALYLCASSPTPGMPAYNEQFFGPGTRLTVL.

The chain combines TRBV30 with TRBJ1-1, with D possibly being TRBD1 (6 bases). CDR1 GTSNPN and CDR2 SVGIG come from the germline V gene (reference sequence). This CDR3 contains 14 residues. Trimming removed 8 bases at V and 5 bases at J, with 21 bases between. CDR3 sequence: CALAKGTLETEAFF. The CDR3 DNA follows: TGTGCCCTTGCCAAGGGGACATTGGAAACTGAAGCTTTCTTT.

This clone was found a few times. The CDR3 DNA sequence: TGCAGCGTATGGGACTACGAGCAGTACTTC. Residues: CSVWDYEQYF. The rearrangement uses TRBV29-1 and TRBJ2-7; D is uncertain. V lost 6 bases and J lost 3, with 6 bases in between. This CDR3 is 10 amino acids long. The germline V gene has CDR1 SQVTM and CDR2 ANQGSEA.

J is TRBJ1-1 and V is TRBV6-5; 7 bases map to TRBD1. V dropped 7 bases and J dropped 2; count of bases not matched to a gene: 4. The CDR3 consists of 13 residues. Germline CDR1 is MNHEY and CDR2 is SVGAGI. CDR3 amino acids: CASNGQVNTEAFF. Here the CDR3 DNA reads TGTGCCAGCAACGGACAGGTTAACACTGAAGCTTTCTTT.

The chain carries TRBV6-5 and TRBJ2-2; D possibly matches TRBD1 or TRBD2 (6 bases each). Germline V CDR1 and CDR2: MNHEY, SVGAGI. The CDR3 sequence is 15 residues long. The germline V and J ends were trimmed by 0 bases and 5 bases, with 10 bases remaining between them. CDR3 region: CASSYSGGTTGELFF. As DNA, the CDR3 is TGTGCCAGCAGTTACTCGGGCGGGACAACCGGGGAGCTGTTTTTT.

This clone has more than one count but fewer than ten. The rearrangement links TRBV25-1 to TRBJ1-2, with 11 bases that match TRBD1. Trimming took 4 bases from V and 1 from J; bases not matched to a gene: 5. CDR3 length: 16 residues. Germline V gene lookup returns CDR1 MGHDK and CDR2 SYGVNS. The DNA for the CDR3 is TGTGCCAGCAGTGGCCGGACAGGGGGCGATAACTATGGCTACACCTTC. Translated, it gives CASSGRTGGDNYGYTF.

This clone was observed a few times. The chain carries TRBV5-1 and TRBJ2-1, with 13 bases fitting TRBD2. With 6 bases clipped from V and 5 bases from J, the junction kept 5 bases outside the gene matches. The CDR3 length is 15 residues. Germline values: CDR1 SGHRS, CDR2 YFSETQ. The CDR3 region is CASTQGLAGNNEQFF. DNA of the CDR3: TGCGCCAGCACCCAGGGACTAGCGGGAAACAATGAGCAGTTCTTC.

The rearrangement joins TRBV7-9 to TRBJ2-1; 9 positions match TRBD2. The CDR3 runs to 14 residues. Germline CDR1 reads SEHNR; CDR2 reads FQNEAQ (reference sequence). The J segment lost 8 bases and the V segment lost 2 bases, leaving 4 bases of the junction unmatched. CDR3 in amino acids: CASSLYSGGYEQFF. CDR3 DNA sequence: TGTGCCAGCAGCTTATATAGCGGGGGATATGAGCAGTTCTTC. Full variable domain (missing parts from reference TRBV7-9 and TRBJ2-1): DTGVSQNPRHKITKRGQNVTFRCDPISEHNRLYWYRQTLGQGPEFLTYFQNEAQLEKSRLLSDRFSAERPKGSFSTLEIQRTEQGDSAMYLCASSLYSGGYEQFFGPGTRLTVL.

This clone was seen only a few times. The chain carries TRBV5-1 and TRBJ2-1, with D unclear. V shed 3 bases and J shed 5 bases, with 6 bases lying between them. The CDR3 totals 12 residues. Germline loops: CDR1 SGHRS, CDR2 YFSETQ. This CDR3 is CASSSWDNEQFF. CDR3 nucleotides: TGCGCCAGCAGCTCCTGGGACAATGAGCAGTTCTTC.

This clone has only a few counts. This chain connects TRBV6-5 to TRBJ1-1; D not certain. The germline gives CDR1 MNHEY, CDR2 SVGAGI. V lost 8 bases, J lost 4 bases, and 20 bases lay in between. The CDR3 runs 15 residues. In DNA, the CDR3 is TGTGCCAGCCGCCAACGGCAGCCTCGGGGCACTGAAGCTTTCTTT. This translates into CASRQRQPRGTEAFF.

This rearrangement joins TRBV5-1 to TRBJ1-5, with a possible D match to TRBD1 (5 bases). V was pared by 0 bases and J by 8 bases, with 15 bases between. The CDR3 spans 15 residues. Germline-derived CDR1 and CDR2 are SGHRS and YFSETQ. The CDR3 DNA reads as TGCGCCAGCAGCTTGGGGGTGGGGAGAGGGGAGCCCCAGCATTTT. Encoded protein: CASSLGVGRGEPQHF.

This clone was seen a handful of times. The CDR3 DNA reads as TGTGCCAGCAGCTTAGGAAACGAGCAGTACTTC. Its translation is CASSLGNEQYF. This rearrangement joins TRBV7-9 to TRBJ2-7, with D uncertain. The germline CDR1 and CDR2 sequences are SEHNR and FQNEAQ (reference sequence). V shed 1 base and J shed 5 bases, with 3 bases lying between them. The CDR3 loop spans 11 amino acids.

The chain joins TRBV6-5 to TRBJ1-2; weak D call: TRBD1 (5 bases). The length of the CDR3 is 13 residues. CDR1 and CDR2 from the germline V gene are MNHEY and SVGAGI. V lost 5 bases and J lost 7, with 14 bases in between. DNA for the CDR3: TGTGCCAGCAGTGGCGACAGTGGAATTGGCTACACCTTC. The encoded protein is CASSGDSGIGYTF.

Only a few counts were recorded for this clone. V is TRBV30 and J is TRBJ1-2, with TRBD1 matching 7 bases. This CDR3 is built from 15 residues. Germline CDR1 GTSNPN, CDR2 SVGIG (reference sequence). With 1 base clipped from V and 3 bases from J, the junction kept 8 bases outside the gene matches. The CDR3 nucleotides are TGTGCCTGGAGTGGAACGACAGGGTGGGACTATGGCTACACCTTC. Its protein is CAWSGTTGWDYGYTF.